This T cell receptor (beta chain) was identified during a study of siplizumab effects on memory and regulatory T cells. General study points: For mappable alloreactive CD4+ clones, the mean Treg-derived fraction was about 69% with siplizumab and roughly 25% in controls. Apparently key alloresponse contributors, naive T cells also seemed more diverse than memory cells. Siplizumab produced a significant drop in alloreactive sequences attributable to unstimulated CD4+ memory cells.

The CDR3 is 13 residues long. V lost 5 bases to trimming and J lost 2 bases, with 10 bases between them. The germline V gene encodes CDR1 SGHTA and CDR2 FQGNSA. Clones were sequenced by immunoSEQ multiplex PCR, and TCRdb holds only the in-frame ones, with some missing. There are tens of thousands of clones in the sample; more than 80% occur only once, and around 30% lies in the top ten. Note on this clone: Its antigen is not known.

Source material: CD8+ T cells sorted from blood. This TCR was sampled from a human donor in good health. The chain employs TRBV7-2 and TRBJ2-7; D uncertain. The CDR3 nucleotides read TGTGCCAGCAGCCGTGACCTAACCTACGAGCAGTACTTC. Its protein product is CASSRDLTYEQYF.